These 18 T cell receptor beta chains originate from one sample sequenced in a study of yellow fever vaccine responses in identical twins. TCRdb processed the RT-PCR reads anew with MiXCR; each CDR3 protein has one entry. The profile covers approximately 10,000 distinct CDR3 sequences, with approximately 88% appearing a single time and roughly 2% taken by the ten largest. The sample here was T cells from blood (PBMCs), unsorted or a sorted subset (not recorded which), taken before or after yellow fever vaccination (not recorded which). The receptors were gathered from a woman aged 18-29 years who received the yellow fever vaccine.

The table lists this clonotype with a count of one. This chain links TRBV7-9 with TRBJ1-1; 11 bases match TRBD1. This CDR3 has 16 residues. V was pared by 5 bases and J by 1 base, with 6 bases of the junction left unmatched. CDR1 is SEHNR and CDR2 is FQNEAQ in the germline V gene (reference sequence). CDR3 in DNA: TGTGCCAGCAGCAAAGGACAGGGGGCGACGAACACTGAAGCTTTCTTT. It specifies CASSKGQGATNTEAFF.

V and J are TRBV5-1 and TRBJ2-5, with 9 bases aligning to TRBD1. In germline, CDR1 is SGHRS, CDR2 YFSETQ. The trim removed 1 base at V and 1 base at J, leaving 2 bases unmatched. This CDR3 has 15 amino acids. This CDR3 reads CASSLSGQGQETQYF. CDR3 in DNA: TGCGCCAGCAGCTTGTCGGGACAGGGCCAAGAGACCCAGTACTTC. The whole variable domain, filled in from reference TRBV5-1 and TRBJ2-5, reads KAGVTQTPRYLIKTRGQQVTLSCSPISGHRSVSWYQQTPGQGLQFLFEYFSETQRNKGNFPGRFSGRQFSNSRSEMNVSTLELGDSALYLCASSLSGQGQETQYFGPGTRLLVL.

V and J are TRBV11-3 and TRBJ2-1; 9 bases line up with TRBD2. The germline CDR1 and CDR2 sequences are SGHNT and YENEEA. This CDR3 contains 14 residues. J gave up 4 bases and V 7 bases, and 5 bases lay outside the gene matches. The CDR3 sequence is CASTRGGEYNEQFF. As DNA, the CDR3 is TGTGCCAGCACTCGCGGGGGGGAGTACAATGAGCAGTTCTTC.

V usage is TRBV3-1 and J usage is TRBJ2-1, with D hard to call. The length of the CDR3 is 15 residues. Germline CDR1 reads LGHDT; CDR2 reads YNNKEL (reference sequence). The V end was cut by 0 bases, the J end by 1 base, with 7 bases between. CDR3 sequence reads: CASSQEYSSYNEQFF. As DNA, the CDR3 is TGTGCCAGCAGCCAAGAGTATTCGTCCTACAATGAGCAGTTCTTC.

This chain uses TRBV7-9 with TRBJ1-5, with D hard to call. The germline CDR1 and CDR2 sequences are SEHNR and FQNEAQ (reference sequence). With 5 bases removed from V and 0 bases from J, the gap between germline ends came to 11 bases. The length of the CDR3 is 15 residues. CDR3 DNA sequence: TGTGCCAGCAGCAGTACTGAAAATAGCAATCAGCCCCAGCATTTT. Translation: CASSSTENSNQPQHF.

This clonotype was seen only a few times. This chain joins TRBV20-1 and TRBJ2-7, with D possibly being TRBD1 or TRBD2 (5 bases each). CDR3 length: 13 residues. The V end lost 6 bases, the J end lost 2 bases, and 14 bases lay between the germline ends. Germline V lookup: CDR1 DFQATT, CDR2 SNEGSKA (reference sequence). In DNA, the CDR3 is TGCAGTGCCCGGGGACCTACTACCTACGAGCAGTACTTC. This translates into CSARGPTTYEQYF.

The J gene is TRBJ2-5, the V gene TRBV29-1; 8 positions agree with TRBD1. The CDR3 length is 14 residues. The V segment lost 4 bases and the J segment 2 bases; nucleotides outside the gene matches: 6. Germline V gene sequence: CDR1 SQVTM, CDR2 ANQGSEA. The CDR3 DNA follows: TGCAGCGTTGTGACAGGGGCAGGTCAAGAGACCCAGTACTTC. This sequence encodes CSVVTGAGQETQYF.

The J gene is TRBJ1-6, the V gene TRBV19; no clear D. Germline V gene sequence: CDR1 LNHDA, CDR2 SQIVND (reference sequence). Deletions cut 1 base from V and 13 bases from J, with 17 bases between. This CDR3 has 15 residues. The CDR3 is CASSIALDRTSPLHF. As DNA, the CDR3 is TGTGCCAGTAGTATAGCCCTGGATAGGACGTCGCCCCTCCACTTT.

V is TRBV7-9 and J is TRBJ1-5; possibly TRBD1 for D (6 bases). The CDR3 is made up of 13 amino acids. The V and J ends lost 5 bases and 6 bases respectively, with 11 bases between them. CDR1 SEHNR and CDR2 FQNEAQ come from the germline V gene (reference sequence). As DNA, the CDR3 is TGTGCCAGCAGCCAAGGGGGGGGTCAGCCCCAGCATTTT. It specifies CASSQGGGQPQHF.

V and J are TRBV7-7 and TRBJ2-1, with TRBD1 as a possible D gene (5 bases). Germline CDR1 reads SSHAT; CDR2 reads FNYEAQ (reference sequence). The CDR3 length is 16 residues. The V and J ends lost 1 base and 9 bases respectively, with 19 bases between them. CDR3 region: CASSLEQVECVGEQFF. As DNA, the CDR3 is TGTGCCAGCAGCTTAGAACAGGTCGAATGTGTTGGTGAGCAGTTCTTC. Combining the CDR3 with reference TRBV7-7 and TRBJ2-1 gives the whole variable domain GAGVSQSPRYKVTKRGQDVTLRCDPISSHATLYWYQQALGQGPEFLTYFNYEAQPDKSGLPSDRFSAERPEGSISTLTIQRTEQRDSAMYRCASSLEQVECVGEQFFGPGTRLTVL.

CDR3 coding DNA: TGTGCCAGCTCACCACGGGATCCTCGGACATATGGCTACACCTTC. This gives the protein CASSPRDPRTYGYTF. This chain joins TRBV18 and TRBJ1-2, with D perhaps matching TRBD1 (5 bases). Germline CDR1 is KGHSH and CDR2 is LQKENI. V shed 1 base and J shed 5 bases, with 14 bases lying between them. There are 15 residues in the CDR3.

The J gene is TRBJ2-3, the V gene TRBV5-1; the D gene is possibly TRBD1 (5 bases). Germline V gene sequence: CDR1 SGHRS, CDR2 YFSETQ. The ends were cut back, 5 bases at V and 1 base at J, with 11 bases in the middle. This CDR3 is built from 14 residues. The chain's CDR3 is CASSGAERTDTQYF. CDR3 DNA: TGCGCCAGCAGTGGGGCGGAACGCACAGATACGCAGTATTTT.

The genes are TRBV18 and TRBJ2-1; the D gene is possibly TRBD1 (5 bases). This CDR3 is built from 15 residues. Trimming took 4 bases from V and 6 from J, leaving 16 bases between them. Germline V lookup: CDR1 KGHSH, CDR2 LQKENI. The CDR3 sequence: CASSRDRILSNEQFF. The DNA for the CDR3 is TGTGCCAGCTCACGCGACAGAATACTATCCAATGAGCAGTTCTTC.

This chain uses TRBV29-1 with TRBJ2-3; 11 positions agree with TRBD2. Germline V gives CDR1 SQVTM, CDR2 ANQGSEA. The CDR3 extends over 15 amino acids. V gave up 1 base and J gave up 4 bases; unmatched junction bases: 4. In nucleotides, the CDR3 is TGCAGCGTTGAAGGAGCTAGCGGGAGGTCAGATACGCAGTATTTT. It yields the protein CSVEGASGRSDTQYF.

The chain employs TRBV15 and TRBJ1-2; D unresolved. Germline V gene sequence: CDR1 LNHNV, CDR2 YYDKDF (reference sequence). V lost 0 bases and J 0 bases, leaving 17 bases between the germline ends. This CDR3 contains 18 residues. The CDR3 DNA sequence: TGTGCCACCAGCAGAGATTACACAGATCAAGTCTCTAACTATGGCTACACCTTC. Translation gives CATSRDYTDQVSNYGYTF.

The rearrangement uses TRBV5-4 and TRBJ1-4; tentative D call: TRBD1 (5 bases). This CDR3 contains 16 residues. The V end lost 4 bases, the J end lost 0 bases, and 13 bases lay between the germline ends. The germline V gene encodes CDR1 SGHNT and CDR2 YYREEE (reference sequence). DNA of the CDR3: TGTGCCAGCAGCACCACCGGGGCGACAACTAATGAAAAACTGTTTTTT. It encodes CASSTTGATTNEKLFF.

The chain joins TRBV11-3 to TRBJ2-2; D not resolved. Trimming shortened V by 3 bases and J by 2 bases, and 10 bases separated the two germline ends. CDR3 length: 15 residues. From germline, CDR1 is SGHNT and CDR2 YENEEA. The CDR3 nucleotides are TGTGCCAGCAGCTTCTTACGAATAAACACCGGGGAGCTGTTTTTT. Its protein is CASSFLRINTGELFF.

This clonotype has only one observation. This chain connects TRBV12-3 or TRBV12-4 to TRBJ2-1; maybe TRBD1 (6 bases). The CDR3 has 12 residues. V lost 5 bases to trimming and J lost 7 bases, with 9 bases between them. CDR3 DNA sequence: TGTGCCAGCAGTCTCGGACAGAATGAGCAGTTCTTC. Residues: CASSLGQNEQFF.